A selection of T cell receptor beta chains follows, all from one sample in a study of spatial heterogeneity in lung cancer. TCRdb reanalysed the 5' RACE reads using MiXCR and keeps one entry per CDR3 protein. The data show about 13,000 distinct CDR3 sequences, with over 3% seen just once and 15% to 20% held by the top ten. Sample: lung tumor tissue, taken at surgery. The receptors stem from a male donor with early-stage non-small cell lung cancer. CDR3s include the opening cysteine and the closing phenylalanine or tryptophan. The order of the fields is clone size, J gene, V gene, CDR3 length, D gene, CDR3 DNA, CDR3 protein. The D gene is left open where the match is weak. Expanded clones get a size class; other rows say once, few or many, or leave the size out.

size: many
J: TRBJ1-2
V: TRBV25-1
length: 12
D: TRBD1
DNA: TGTGCCAGCAGCAGGGGGAACTATGGCTACACCTTC
CDR3: CASSRGNYGYTF

size: -
J: TRBJ1-4
V: TRBV7-2
length: 15
D: TRBD1
DNA: TGTGCCAGCAGCTTAGCCAGGGGGGGGAATGAAAAACTGTTTTTT
CDR3: CASSLARGGNEKLFF

size: many
J: TRBJ1-1
V: TRBV12-3/TRBV12-4
length: 13
D: -
DNA: TGTGCCAGCAGTTTTGGGGGCAACACTGAAGCTTTCTTT
CDR3: CASSFGGNTEAFF

size: medium-sized
J: TRBJ2-1
V: TRBV6-5
length: 14
D: -
DNA: TGTGCCAGCAGTCCCCGGGGGAGCTACAATGAGCAGTTCTTC
CDR3: CASSPRGSYNEQFF

size: medium-sized
J: TRBJ2-5
V: TRBV20-1
length: 11
D: -
DNA: TGCAGTGTTGCCGGCCCGGAGACCCAGTACTTC
CDR3: CSVAGPETQYF

size: many
J: TRBJ1-5
V: TRBV20-1
length: 16
D: -
DNA: TGCAGTGCTAGTTCCATTCTTGGGTTTAGCAATCAGCCCCAGCATTTT
CDR3: CSASSILGFSNQPQHF

size: many
J: TRBJ1-5
V: TRBV12-3/TRBV12-4
length: 15
D: -
DNA: TGTGCCAGCAGTTTAGACAGGTTGGGGAATCAGCCCCAGCATTTT
CDR3: CASSLDRLGNQPQHF

size: many
J: TRBJ1-6
V: TRBV6-2/TRBV6-3
length: 14
D: -
DNA: TGTGCCAGCAATCACAGGGAGTATAATTCACCCCTCCACTTT
CDR3: CASNHREYNSPLHF

size: many
J: TRBJ2-6
V: TRBV12-3/TRBV12-4
length: 16
D: -
DNA: TGTGCCAGCAGACCCCAGGGAGTCTCTGGGGCCAACGTCCTGACTTTC
CDR3: CASRPQGVSGANVLTF

size: many
J: TRBJ1-4
V: TRBV20-1
length: 16
D: TRBD1
DNA: TGCAGTGCTCCCGGCGGACAGGGCCTAATTAATGAAAAACTGTTTTTT
CDR3: CSAPGGQGLINEKLFF